One and the same sample provided the 10 T cell receptor beta chains below, sequenced in a study of metastatic and nonmetastatic thyroid tumors. All patients were untreated before thyroid surgery. TCRdb reanalyzed the PCR reads with MiXCR. The sample consists of 15,000 to 20,000 clones, roughly 29% of them appearing once. Material for sequencing was blood. These receptors came from a female donor with papillary thyroid cancer or a benign thyroid nodule (not recorded which). Some clones in this sample may be carry-over from other donors' samples.

This clone showed up many times. This chain uses TRBV13 with TRBJ1-2, with 8 bases that match TRBD1. J gave up 7 bases and V 4 bases, and 11 bases lay outside the gene matches. The CDR3 is made up of 15 amino acids. Germline CDR1 PRHDT, CDR2 FYEKMQ (reference sequence). In DNA, the CDR3 is TGTGCCAGCAGCTCCGCCGGGACAGGTTTGGTTGGCTACACCTTC. Translation gives CASSSAGTGLVGYTF.

This chain connects TRBV28 to TRBJ2-7; D might be TRBD2 (5 bases). The CDR3 spans 20 residues. V lost 5 bases and J lost 0, with 29 bases in between. Germline V gene sequence: CDR1 MDHEN, CDR2 SYDVKM. The CDR3 DNA reads as TGTGCCAGCAGTCTAACCTTCGGGTGGCAGCGGATGAAAAGCTCCTACGAGCAGTACTTC. Translated, it gives CASSLTFGWQRMKSSYEQYF.

This clone appeared many times. A read error is possible here, since a much larger clone lies one base away. At the DNA level, this CDR3 is encoded by other sequences in the same sample as well. DNA of the CDR3: TGTGCCAGCAGTTACTCGAACGACTGGAACACTGAGGCTTTCTTT. Encoded protein: CASSYSNDWNTEAFF. The rearrangement links TRBV6-5 to TRBJ1-1; no reliable D call. The CDR3 extends over 15 amino acids. The germline gives CDR1 MNHEY, CDR2 SVGAGI.

This chain connects TRBV14 to TRBJ2-6; D is unresolved. Germline CDR1 SGHDN, CDR2 FVKESK. Trimming left V 2 bases short and J 1 base short, with 6 bases between. The CDR3 is 15 amino acids. CDR3 protein: CASSQSGSGANVLTF. As DNA, the CDR3 is TGTGCCAGCAGCCAATCAGGTTCTGGGGCCAACGTCCTGACTTTC.

This clone was counted at least ten times. The gene calls are TRBV15 and TRBJ1-4, with TRBD1 matching over 8 bases. CDR1 is LNHNV and CDR2 is YYDKDF in the germline V gene (reference sequence). With 1 base clipped from V and 8 bases from J, the junction kept 9 bases outside the gene matches. The CDR3 extends over 16 amino acids. Here the CDR3 DNA reads TGTGCCACCAGCAGAGTACAGACAGGGGCGGGAGAAAAACTGTTTTTT. Its protein product is CATSRVQTGAGEKLFF.

With respect to this clone: A much more abundant neighbour one base away suggests this may be a read error. Other DNA sequences within the sample encode an identical CDR3. CDR3 coding DNA: TGCGCCAGCAGCCCCCAGTGGGGGGGTCAGCCCCAGCATTTC. Its translation: CASSPQWGGQPQHF. The chain joins TRBV5-1 to TRBJ1-5; tentative D call: TRBD1 (5 bases). Germline V gene data show CDR1 as SGHRS and CDR2 as YFSETQ. The CDR3 sequence is 14 residues long.

In this sample, this clone turned up many times. V gene TRBV4-1 combines with J gene TRBJ2-4, with D unresolved. CDR3 length equals 16 residues. V lost 0 bases and J 0 bases, leaving 9 bases between the germline ends. Looked up from germline, CDR1 is MGHRA and CDR2 is YSYEKL. The DNA of the CDR3 is TGCGCCAGCAGCCAAGATCGAGTTCTAGCCAAAAACATTCAGTACTTC. This codes for CASSQDRVLAKNIQYF.

In its sample, this clone was seen many times. The chain couples TRBV5-1 to TRBJ2-1; 9 bases are shared with TRBD2. CDR1 and CDR2 (germline): SGHRS, YFSETQ. The CDR3 has 15 amino acids. The V and J ends lost 4 bases and 2 bases, in that order; junction bases with no gene match: 4. This chain's CDR3 is CASSAGTSTYNEQFF. CDR3 nucleotides: TGCGCCAGCAGCGCCGGGACTAGCACCTACAATGAGCAGTTCTTC. Full variable domain (rest looked up from reference TRBV5-1 and TRBJ2-1): KAGVTQTPRYLIKTRGQQVTLSCSPISGHRSVSWYQQTPGQGLQFLFEYFSETQRNKGNFPGRFSGRQFSNSRSEMNVSTLELGDSALYLCASSAGTSTYNEQFFGPGTRLTVL.

By sample fraction, this clone is medium-sized (0.01 to 0.1%). V and J are TRBV18 and TRBJ1-3, with D possibly being TRBD1 (6 bases). V was clipped by 3 bases and J by 3 bases, with 12 bases between them. The CDR3 is made up of 15 amino acids. The germline CDR1 and CDR2 sequences are KGHSH and LQKENI. CDR3 coding DNA: TGTGCCAGCTCACCTCTCGGGACATTTGGAAACACCATATATTTT. It translates to CASSPLGTFGNTIYF.

The V gene is TRBV5-5, the J gene TRBJ1-1; D not certain. Per the germline V gene, CDR1 is SGHKS and CDR2 is YYEKEE (reference sequence). The length of the CDR3 is 11 residues. The ends were cut back, 4 bases at V and 4 bases at J, with 5 bases in the middle. The CDR3 region is CASSRTTEAFF. The DNA of the CDR3 is TGTGCCAGCAGCCGGACCACTGAAGCTTTCTTT.